A single sample is the source of the 23 T cell receptor beta chains below, sequenced in a study of blood T cells in healthy people across ages. Combining a sample-barcoded 5' primer with a J-beta primer mix, a second PCR ran for about 6 to 12 cycles. Via MiXCR, TCRdb re-called the 5' RACE reads, giving one row per CDR3 protein. The sample carries more than 550,000 distinct CDR3 sequences, 22% recorded once. Source material: blood. These receptor sequences come from a man in his 70s in good health.

This clonotype came up a few times. The CDR3 region is CASSYWGGMTGELFF. CDR3 coding DNA: TGTGCCAGCAGTTACTGGGGAGGGATGACCGGGGAGCTGTTTTTT. The chain joins TRBV6-6 to TRBJ2-2; 7 bases map to TRBD2. The CDR3 is 15 amino acids. Germline V gene lookup returns CDR1 MNHNY and CDR2 SVGAGI (reference sequence). V shed 1 base, J shed 5 bases, and the junction held 4 bases outside the gene matches.

The genes are TRBV30 and TRBJ2-3, with D possibly TRBD1 on 5 matching bases. CDR1 is GTSNPN, CDR2 SVGIG, per germline (reference sequence). Trimming took off 1 base at V and 8 bases at J, with 19 bases between the two ends. This CDR3 is 15 amino acids long. The CDR3 nucleotides read TGTGCCTGGAGTGAACAGGTGGCCGGAAAGGGTACGCAGTATTTT. Protein sequence: CAWSEQVAGKGTQYF. Based on the CDR3 plus reference TRBV30 and TRBJ2-3, the full variable domain is SQTIHQWPATLVQPVGSPLSLECTVEGTSNPNLYWYRQAAGRGLQLLFYSVGIGQISSEVPQNLSASRPQDRQFILSSKKLLLSDSGFYLCAWSEQVAGKGTQYFGPGTRLTVL.

The chain has TRBV4-3 and TRBJ1-2; D remains ambiguous. The ends were cut back, 4 bases at V and 6 bases at J, with 15 bases in the middle. The CDR3 loop spans 14 amino acids. Germline values: CDR1 LGHNA, CDR2 YSLEER. DNA of the CDR3: TGCGCCAGCAGCCCCGTGAAGGGAGTTGATGGCTACACCTTC. Translated: CASSPVKGVDGYTF.

The rearrangement uses TRBV6-6 and TRBJ1-5; no clear D. CDR1 MNHNY and CDR2 SVGAGI come from the germline V gene (reference sequence). The CDR3 covers 14 residues. The V end lost 2 bases, the J end lost 0 bases, and 5 bases lay between the germline ends. This CDR3 reads CASSYDNSNQPQHF. The CDR3 DNA sequence: TGTGCCAGCAGTTACGACAATAGCAATCAGCCCCAGCATTTT.

This clonotype has at least ten counts. This chain links TRBV20-1 with TRBJ1-2; D call uncertain. The germline V gene encodes CDR1 DFQATT and CDR2 SNEGSKA (reference sequence). The CDR3 contains 11 residues. The V and J ends lost 3 bases and 5 bases respectively, with 7 bases between them. As DNA, the CDR3 is TGCAGTGCTAGGAAGCAGTATGGCTACACCTTC. It yields the protein CSARKQYGYTF.

The rearrangement links TRBV20-1 to TRBJ2-4; tentatively, D is TRBD1 or TRBD2 (5 bases each). V gave up 7 bases and J gave up 0 bases, with 13 bases separating them. The CDR3 contains 14 residues. CDR1 and CDR2 from the germline V gene are DFQATT and SNEGSKA (reference sequence). The CDR3 coding sequence is TGCAGTGTTATAGAGGGGCTAGCCAAAAACATTCAGTACTTC. Protein: CSVIEGLAKNIQYF.

The gene calls are TRBV25-1 and TRBJ1-2, with D unclear. The germline gives CDR1 MGHDK, CDR2 SYGVNS. This CDR3 is built from 14 residues. Deletions cut 3 bases from V and 6 bases from J, with 14 bases between. In DNA form, the CDR3 reads TGTGCCAGCAGTGACCCATACACCCCTAATGGCTACACCTTC. This gives the protein CASSDPYTPNGYTF.

V gene TRBV5-1 combines with J gene TRBJ2-5; 11 positions match TRBD1. This CDR3 contains 16 residues. Germline loops: CDR1 SGHRS, CDR2 YFSETQ. Trimming at V came to 3 bases and at J to 0 bases, leaving 4 bases not matched to a gene. As DNA, the CDR3 is TGCGCCAGCAGCTACGGACAGGGGGCCTACCAAGAGACCCAGTACTTC. Its protein is CASSYGQGAYQETQYF. The full variable domain, rest sourced from reference TRBV5-1 and TRBJ2-5, is KAGVTQTPRYLIKTRGQQVTLSCSPISGHRSVSWYQQTPGQGLQFLFEYFSETQRNKGNFPGRFSGRQFSNSRSEMNVSTLELGDSALYLCASSYGQGAYQETQYFGPGTRLLVL.

This clonotype was detected a few times. The rearrangement links TRBV29-1 to TRBJ2-1; TRBD1 agrees at 8 bases. The CDR3 length is 16 residues. CDR1 is SQVTM, CDR2 ANQGSEA, per germline. The ends lost 4 bases at V and 1 base at J; junction bases unmatched: 9. In DNA form, the CDR3 reads TGCAGCGTTGGTGCAGGGGGCGGCAGATCCTACAATGAGCAGTTCTTC. It is translated as CSVGAGGGRSYNEQFF.

The chain joins TRBV15 to TRBJ2-6; D not resolved. The CDR3 covers 18 residues. Between the trimmed V and J ends, which lost 0 bases and 0 bases, there was a span of 12 bases. In germline, CDR1 is LNHNV, CDR2 YYDKDF (reference sequence). The CDR3 DNA reads as TGTGCCACCAGCAGAGATGTCCAGGCTAGCTCTGGGGCCAACGTCCTGACTTTC. It encodes CATSRDVQASSGANVLTF.

The gene calls are TRBV5-1 and TRBJ1-3; D ambiguous. Trimming took 5 bases from V and 6 from J, leaving 9 bases between them. CDR3 length: 12 amino acids. Germline-derived CDR1 and CDR2 are SGHRS and YFSETQ. CDR3 coding DNA: TGCGCCAGCAGGCCAGATAAAAACACCATATATTTT. As protein: CASRPDKNTIYF. Using reference TRBV5-1 and TRBJ1-3 for the parts outside the CDR3, the full variable domain is KAGVTQTPRYLIKTRGQQVTLSCSPISGHRSVSWYQQTPGQGLQFLFEYFSETQRNKGNFPGRFSGRQFSNSRSEMNVSTLELGDSALYLCASRPDKNTIYFGEGSWLTVV.

This clonotype was detected many times. The chain links TRBV7-8 to TRBJ2-3; D unclear. CDR3 length: 16 amino acids. Germline-derived CDR1 and CDR2 are SGHVS and FQNEAQ. V lost 1 base and J 3 bases, leaving 14 bases between the germline ends. CDR3 in DNA: TGTGCCAGCAGCTTAGGACCGTCGGGCAGAACAGATACGCAGTATTTT. Its protein product is CASSLGPSGRTDTQYF. Variable domain in full (rest from reference TRBV7-8 and TRBJ2-3): GAGVSQSPRYKVAKRGQDVALRCDPISGHVSLFWYQQALGQGPEFLTYFQNEAQLDKSGLPSDRFFAERPEGSVSTLKIQRTQQEDSAVYLCASSLGPSGRTDTQYFGPGTRLTVL.

The J gene is TRBJ2-7, the V gene TRBV10-3; tentatively, D is TRBD2 (5 bases). Trimming left V 2 bases short and J 3 bases short, with 11 bases between. The CDR3 runs 14 residues. Per the germline V gene, CDR1 is ENHRY and CDR2 is SYGVKD. CDR3 in amino acids: CAISESRGNYEQYV. The CDR3 DNA follows: TGTGCCATCAGTGAGAGTCGGGGAAACTACGAGCAGTACGTC.

The chain joins TRBV5-1 to TRBJ2-3; D may be TRBD1 (6 bases). CDR3 length: 14 amino acids. V shed 0 bases and J shed 6 bases, with 11 bases lying between them. CDR1 and CDR2 (germline): SGHRS, YFSETQ. CDR3 region: CASSLAQGIDTQYF. Written as DNA, the CDR3 is TGCGCCAGCAGCTTGGCGCAGGGGATCGATACGCAGTATTTT.

This clonotype was picked up a small number of times. V and J are TRBV7-2 and TRBJ2-1, with 8 positions matching TRBD2. Germline assignment: CDR1 SGHTA and CDR2 FQGNSA. J gave up 3 bases and V 6 bases, and 7 bases lay outside the gene matches. The CDR3 runs to 15 residues. The CDR3 DNA reads TGTGCCAGCAGACGACCGGGACTAGACTACAATGAGCAGTTCTTC. Residues: CASRRPGLDYNEQFF.

In DNA, the CDR3 is TGCGCCAGCAGCCCGTTGGGGCCCGACACCGGGGAGCTGTTTTTT. It codes for CASSPLGPDTGELFF. The chain combines TRBV5-1 with TRBJ2-2, with D maybe TRBD1 (5 bases). The CDR3 spans 15 residues. V lost 4 bases and J lost 3, with 13 bases in between. Germline V gene lookup returns CDR1 SGHRS and CDR2 YFSETQ.

This chain links TRBV6-6 with TRBJ2-3; 8 positions agree with TRBD2. The CDR3 extends over 17 amino acids. Germline CDR1 MNHNY, CDR2 SVGAGI (reference sequence). V lost 6 bases, J lost 0 bases, and 11 bases stayed unmatched. The CDR3 region is CASSLPLGGGSTDTQYF. In DNA, the CDR3 is TGTGCCAGCAGCCTCCCTTTGGGCGGGGGGAGCACAGATACGCAGTATTTT.

The V and J genes are TRBV14 and TRBJ2-7; D may match TRBD1 or TRBD2 (6 bases each). CDR3 length equals 16 residues. CDR1 is SGHDN and CDR2 is FVKESK in the germline V gene. V was clipped by 1 base and J by 2 bases, with 15 bases between them. CDR3 sequence reads: CASSQAVWGAPYEQYF. DNA of the CDR3: TGTGCCAGCAGCCAAGCAGTCTGGGGGGCCCCCTACGAGCAGTACTTC.

This sequence joins TRBV6-1 and TRBJ2-3; 14 nucleotides match TRBD2. This CDR3 has 17 amino acids. The V segment lost 4 bases and the J segment 1 base; nucleotides outside the gene matches: 4. Germline values: CDR1 MNHNS, CDR2 SASEGT. For the CDR3, the DNA is TGTGCCAGCAGTGGACTAGCGGGGGGGATTGGCACAGATACGCAGTATTTT. Protein product: CASSGLAGGIGTDTQYF.

This chain uses TRBV20-1 with TRBJ2-7; D is undetermined. The CDR3 spans 13 residues. In germline, CDR1 is DFQATT, CDR2 SNEGSKA (reference sequence). Deletions cut 3 bases from V and 1 base from J, with 10 bases between. CDR3 DNA: TGCAGTGCTAGGACTCCCTCTTCCTACGAGCAGTACTTC. This codes for CSARTPSSYEQYF.

This clonotype was picked up one time. The V call is TRBV11-2, the J call TRBJ2-5; D is perhaps TRBD1 or TRBD2 (5 bases each). The germline gives CDR1 SGHAT, CDR2 FQNNGV. V shed 1 base and J shed 5 bases, with 14 bases lying between them. This CDR3 spans 15 amino acids. CDR3 in amino acids: CASSLGQLEVETQYF. The CDR3 bases are TGTGCCAGCAGCTTAGGACAGTTGGAGGTGGAGACCCAGTACTTC.

Worth noting for this clonotype: The junction departs from germline at one end; a sequencing error may be responsible. CDR3 sequence: CASSPNRDGNTIYF. CDR3 DNA: TGCGCCAGCAGCCCAAACAGGGACGGCAACACCATATATTTT. V is TRBV6-5 and J is TRBJ1-3; tentatively, D is TRBD1 (6 bases). The germline CDR1 and CDR2 sequences are MNHEY and SVGAGI. CDR3 length equals 14 residues.

The chain couples TRBV12-3 or TRBV12-4 to TRBJ1-2, with D uncertain. The CDR3 totals 13 residues. Between the trimmed V and J ends, which lost 3 bases and 4 bases, there was a span of 9 bases. The CDR3 protein is CASSFEVGYGYTF. The CDR3 DNA is TGTGCCAGCAGTTTTGAGGTCGGCTATGGCTACACCTTC.